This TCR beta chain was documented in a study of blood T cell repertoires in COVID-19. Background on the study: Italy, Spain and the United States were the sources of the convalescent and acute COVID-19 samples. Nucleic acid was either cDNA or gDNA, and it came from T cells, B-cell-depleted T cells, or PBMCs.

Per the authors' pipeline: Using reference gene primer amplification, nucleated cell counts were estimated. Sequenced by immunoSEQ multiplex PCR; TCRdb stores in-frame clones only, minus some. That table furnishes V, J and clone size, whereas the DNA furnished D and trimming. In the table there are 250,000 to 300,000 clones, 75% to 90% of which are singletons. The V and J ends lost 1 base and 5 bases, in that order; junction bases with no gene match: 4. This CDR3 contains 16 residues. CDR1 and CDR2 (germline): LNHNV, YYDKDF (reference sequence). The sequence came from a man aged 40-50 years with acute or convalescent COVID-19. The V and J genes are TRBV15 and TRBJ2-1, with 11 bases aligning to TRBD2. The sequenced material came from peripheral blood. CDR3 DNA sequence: TGTGCCACCAGCAGAGGGCAGACTAGCGGGGACAATGAGCAGTTCTTC. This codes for CATSRGQTSGDNEQFF.